The present T cell receptor beta chain was sequenced within a study of beta chain features in type 1 diabetes. A few counts support this clone. Its specificity is not known. The germline CDR1 and CDR2 sequences are SGHRS and YFSETQ. V lost 4 bases to trimming and J lost 0 bases; unmatched junction nucleotides: 7. The CDR3 totals 17 residues. Study-level findings and limits: PCR might favor shorter templates, but any such skew would affect patients and controls equally.

Since all of the isolated RNA was reverse transcribed, expressed TCRB transcripts were what got sequenced. Measured with immunoSEQ multiplex PCR; TCRdb has only the in-frame clones, and not every one. The top ten hold about 0.097% of the sample, which has about 620,000 clones, around 16% seen once. The rearrangement uses TRBV5-1 and TRBJ2-6; 7 bases are shared with TRBD1. The material sequenced was naive CD4+ T cells from blood. The clonotype comes from a young man in good health. CDR3: CASSRTGPFSGANVLTF. CDR3 bases: TGCGCCAGCAGCCGGACAGGTCCCTTCTCTGGGGCCAACGTCCTGACTTTC.